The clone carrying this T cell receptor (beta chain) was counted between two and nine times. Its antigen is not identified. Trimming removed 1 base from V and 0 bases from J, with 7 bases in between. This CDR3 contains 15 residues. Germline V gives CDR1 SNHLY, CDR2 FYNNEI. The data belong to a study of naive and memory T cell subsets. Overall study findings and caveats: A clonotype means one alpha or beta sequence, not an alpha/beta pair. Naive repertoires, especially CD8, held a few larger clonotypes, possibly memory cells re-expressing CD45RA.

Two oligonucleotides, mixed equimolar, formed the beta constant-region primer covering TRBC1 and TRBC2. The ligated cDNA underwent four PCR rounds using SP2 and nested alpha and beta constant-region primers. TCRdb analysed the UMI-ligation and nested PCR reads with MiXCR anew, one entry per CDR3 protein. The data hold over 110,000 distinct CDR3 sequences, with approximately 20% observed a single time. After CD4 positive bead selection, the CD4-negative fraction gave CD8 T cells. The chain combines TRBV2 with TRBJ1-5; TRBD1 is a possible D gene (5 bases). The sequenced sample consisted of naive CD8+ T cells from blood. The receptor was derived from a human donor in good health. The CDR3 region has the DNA TGTGCCAGCAGTGAAGGGACATTTAGCAATCAGCCCCAGCATTTT. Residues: CASSEGTFSNQPQHF.